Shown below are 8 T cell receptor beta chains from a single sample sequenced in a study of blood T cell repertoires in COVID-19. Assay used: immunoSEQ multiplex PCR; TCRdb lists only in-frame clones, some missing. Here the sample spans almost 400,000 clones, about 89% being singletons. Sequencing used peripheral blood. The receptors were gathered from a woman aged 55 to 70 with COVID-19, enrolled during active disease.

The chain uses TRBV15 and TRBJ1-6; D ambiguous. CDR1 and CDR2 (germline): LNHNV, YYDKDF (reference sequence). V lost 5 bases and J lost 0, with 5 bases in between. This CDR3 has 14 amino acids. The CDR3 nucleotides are TGTGCCACCAGCCGGGACTCCTATAATTCACCCCTCCACTTT. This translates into CATSRDSYNSPLHF.

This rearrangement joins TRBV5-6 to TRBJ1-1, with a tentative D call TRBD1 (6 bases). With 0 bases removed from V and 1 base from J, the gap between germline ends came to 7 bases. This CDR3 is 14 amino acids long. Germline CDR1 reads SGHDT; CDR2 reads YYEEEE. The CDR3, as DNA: TGTGCCAGCAGCTTGGTCAGGGGGAACACTGAAGCTTTCTTT. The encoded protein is CASSLVRGNTEAFF. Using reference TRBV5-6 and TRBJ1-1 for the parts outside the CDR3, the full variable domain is DAGVTQSPTHLIKTRGQQVTLRCSPKSGHDTVSWYQQALGQGPQFIFQYYEEEERQRGNFPDRFSGHQFPNYSSELNVNALLLGDSALYLCASSLVRGNTEAFFGQGTRLTVV.

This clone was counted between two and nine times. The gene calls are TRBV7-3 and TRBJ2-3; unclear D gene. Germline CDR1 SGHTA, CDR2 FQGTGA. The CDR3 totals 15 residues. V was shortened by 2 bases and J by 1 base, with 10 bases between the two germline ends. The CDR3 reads CASSLRHTGTDTQYF. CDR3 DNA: TGTGCCAGCAGCTTACGGCATACAGGCACAGATACGCAGTATTTT.

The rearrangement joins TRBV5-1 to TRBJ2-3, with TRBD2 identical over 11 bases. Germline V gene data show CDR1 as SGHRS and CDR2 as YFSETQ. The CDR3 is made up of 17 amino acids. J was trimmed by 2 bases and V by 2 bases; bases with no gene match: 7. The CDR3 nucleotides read TGCGCCAGCAGCTTTTCTGTTAGCGGGGGGGTCACAGATACGCAGTATTTT. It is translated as CASSFSVSGGVTDTQYF.

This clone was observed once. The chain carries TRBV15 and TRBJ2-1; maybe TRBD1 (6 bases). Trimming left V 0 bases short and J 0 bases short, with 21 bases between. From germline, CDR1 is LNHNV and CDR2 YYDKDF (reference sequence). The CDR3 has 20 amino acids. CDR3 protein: CATSRDSKGSYRASYNEQFF. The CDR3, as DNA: TGTGCCACCAGCAGAGATAGTAAAGGGTCTTACAGGGCCTCCTACAATGAGCAGTTCTTC. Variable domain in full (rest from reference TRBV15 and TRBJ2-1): DAMVIQNPRYQVTQFGKPVTLSCSQTLNHNVMYWYQQKSSQAPKLLFHYYDKDFNNEADTPDNFQSRRPNTSFCFLDIRSPGLGDTAMYLCATSRDSKGSYRASYNEQFFGPGTRLTVL.

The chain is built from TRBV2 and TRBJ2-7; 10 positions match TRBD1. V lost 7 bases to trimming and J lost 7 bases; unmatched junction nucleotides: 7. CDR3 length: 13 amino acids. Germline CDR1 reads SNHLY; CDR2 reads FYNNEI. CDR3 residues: CASTGQGIGEQYF. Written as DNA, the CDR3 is TGTGCCAGCACGGGACAGGGGATTGGGGAGCAGTACTTC.

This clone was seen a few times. CDR3 DNA: TGTGCCAGCAGGACGTCAGGGGCCCTGCTCTACGAGCAGTACTTC. This translates into CASRTSGALLYEQYF. The gene calls are TRBV28 and TRBJ2-7; tentative D call: TRBD1 (6 bases). V was trimmed by 6 bases and J by 3 bases, leaving 18 bases between them. The CDR3 extends over 15 amino acids. Germline V CDR1 and CDR2: MDHEN, SYDVKM.

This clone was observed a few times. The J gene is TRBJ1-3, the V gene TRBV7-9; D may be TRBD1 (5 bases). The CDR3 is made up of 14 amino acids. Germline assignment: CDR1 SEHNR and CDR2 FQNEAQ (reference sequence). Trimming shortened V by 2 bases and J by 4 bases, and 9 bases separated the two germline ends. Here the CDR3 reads CASSLQGPGNTIYF. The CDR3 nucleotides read TGTGCCAGCAGCTTACAGGGCCCCGGAAACACCATATATTTT.